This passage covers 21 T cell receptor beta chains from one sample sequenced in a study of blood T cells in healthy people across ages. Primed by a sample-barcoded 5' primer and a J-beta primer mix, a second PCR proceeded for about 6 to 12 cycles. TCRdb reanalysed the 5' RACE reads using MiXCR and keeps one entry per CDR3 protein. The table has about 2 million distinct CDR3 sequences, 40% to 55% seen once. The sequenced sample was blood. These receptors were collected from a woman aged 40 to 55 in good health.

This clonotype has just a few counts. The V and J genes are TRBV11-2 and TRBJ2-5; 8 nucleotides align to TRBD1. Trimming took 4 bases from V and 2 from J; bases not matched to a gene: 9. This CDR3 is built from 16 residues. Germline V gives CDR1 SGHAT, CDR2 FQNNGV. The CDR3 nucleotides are TGTGCCAGCAGCTCCAGGACAGGGATTGGGCAAGAGACCCAGTACTTC. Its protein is CASSSRTGIGQETQYF.

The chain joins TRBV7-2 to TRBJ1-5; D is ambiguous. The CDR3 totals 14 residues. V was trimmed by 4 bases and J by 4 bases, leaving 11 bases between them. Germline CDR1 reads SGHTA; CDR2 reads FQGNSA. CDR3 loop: CASSWTTQNQPQHF. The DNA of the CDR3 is TGTGCCAGCAGCTGGACGACTCAAAATCAGCCCCAGCATTTT.

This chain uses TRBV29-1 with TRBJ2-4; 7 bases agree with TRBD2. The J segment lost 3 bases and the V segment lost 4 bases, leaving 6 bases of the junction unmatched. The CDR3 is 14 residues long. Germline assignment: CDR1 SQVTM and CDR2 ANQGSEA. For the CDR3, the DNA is TGCAGCGTTGCAGAGCGGGGAGGCAAAAACATTCAGTACTTC. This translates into CSVAERGGKNIQYF.

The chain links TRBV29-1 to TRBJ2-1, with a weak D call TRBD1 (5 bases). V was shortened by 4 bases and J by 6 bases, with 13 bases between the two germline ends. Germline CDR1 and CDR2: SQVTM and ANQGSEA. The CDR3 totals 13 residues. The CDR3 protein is CSVARVAANEQFF. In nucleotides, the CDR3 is TGCAGCGTTGCCAGGGTTGCGGCCAATGAGCAGTTCTTC.

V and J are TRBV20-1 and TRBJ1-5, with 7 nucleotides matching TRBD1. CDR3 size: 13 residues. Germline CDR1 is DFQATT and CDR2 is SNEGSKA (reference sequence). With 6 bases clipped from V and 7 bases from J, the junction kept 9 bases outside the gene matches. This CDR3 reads CSARQGGGQPQHF. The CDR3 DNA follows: TGCAGTGCGAGACAGGGAGGGGGCCAGCCCCAGCATTTT.

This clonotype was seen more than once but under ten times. CDR3 nucleotides: TGCGCCAGCAGCAAAGTGGCAGGGCGGGATCAGCCCCAGCATTTT. This encodes CASSKVAGRDQPQHF. This chain joins TRBV5-1 and TRBJ1-5; D possibly corresponds to TRBD1 (5 bases). Germline V lookup: CDR1 SGHRS, CDR2 YFSETQ. The V gene lost 4 bases and the J gene lost 5 bases, with 16 bases spanning the gap. The CDR3 sequence is 15 residues long.

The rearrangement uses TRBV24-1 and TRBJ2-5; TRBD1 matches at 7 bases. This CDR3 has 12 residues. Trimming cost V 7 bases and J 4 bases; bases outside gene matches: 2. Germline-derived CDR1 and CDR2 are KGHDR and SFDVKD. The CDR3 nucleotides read TGTGCCACCAGCAACAGGGGAGAGACCCAGTACTTC. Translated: CATSNRGETQYF.

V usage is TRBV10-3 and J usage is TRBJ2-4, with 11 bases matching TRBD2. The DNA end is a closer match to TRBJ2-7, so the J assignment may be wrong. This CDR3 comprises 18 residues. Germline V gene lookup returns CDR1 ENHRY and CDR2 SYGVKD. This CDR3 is CAISEETGLAGGRGEQYF. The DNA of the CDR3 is TGTGCCATCAGTGAGGAAACAGGGCTAGCGGGAGGACGAGGCGAGCAGTACTTC.

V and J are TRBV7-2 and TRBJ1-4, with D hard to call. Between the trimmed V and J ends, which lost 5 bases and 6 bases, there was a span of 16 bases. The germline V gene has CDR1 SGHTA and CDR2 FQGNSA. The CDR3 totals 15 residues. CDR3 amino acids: CASSPKARSHEKLFF. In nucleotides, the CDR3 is TGTGCCAGCAGCCCCAAAGCGAGATCGCATGAAAAACTGTTTTTT.

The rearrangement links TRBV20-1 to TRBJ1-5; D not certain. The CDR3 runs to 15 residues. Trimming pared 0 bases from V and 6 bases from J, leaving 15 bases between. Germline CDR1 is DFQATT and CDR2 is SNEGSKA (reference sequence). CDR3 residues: CSARDRIIDGQPQHF. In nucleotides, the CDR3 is TGCAGTGCTAGAGACCGCATAATCGACGGTCAGCCCCAGCATTTT.

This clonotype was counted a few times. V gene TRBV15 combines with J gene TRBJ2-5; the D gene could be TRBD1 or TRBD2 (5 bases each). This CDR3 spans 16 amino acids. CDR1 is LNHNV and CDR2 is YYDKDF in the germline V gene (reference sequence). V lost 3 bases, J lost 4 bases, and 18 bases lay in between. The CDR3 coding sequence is TGTGCCACCAGCAGTTCTCGGGACCTCTACCGAGAGACCCAGTACTTC. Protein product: CATSSSRDLYRETQYF.

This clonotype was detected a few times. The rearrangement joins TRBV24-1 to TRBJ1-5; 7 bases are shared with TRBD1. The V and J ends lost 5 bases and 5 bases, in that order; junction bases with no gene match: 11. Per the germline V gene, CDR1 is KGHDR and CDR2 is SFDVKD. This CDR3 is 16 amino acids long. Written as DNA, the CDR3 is TGTGCCACCAGTGCCACGAGGGGGCCGAGGGATCAGCCCCAGCATTTT. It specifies CATSATRGPRDQPQHF.

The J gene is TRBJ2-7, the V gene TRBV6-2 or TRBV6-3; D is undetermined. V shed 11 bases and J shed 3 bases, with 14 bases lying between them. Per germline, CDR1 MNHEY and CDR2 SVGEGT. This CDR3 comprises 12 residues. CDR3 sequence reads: CAGSKPGYEQYF. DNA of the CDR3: TGTGCCGGCTCCAAGCCGGGCTACGAGCAGTACTTC.

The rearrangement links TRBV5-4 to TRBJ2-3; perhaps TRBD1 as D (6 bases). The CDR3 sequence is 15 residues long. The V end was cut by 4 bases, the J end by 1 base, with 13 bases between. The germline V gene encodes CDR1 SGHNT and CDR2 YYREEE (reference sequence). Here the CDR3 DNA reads TGTGCCAGCAGCCGGGAACAGGGTGGCACAGATACGCAGTATTTT. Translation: CASSREQGGTDTQYF.

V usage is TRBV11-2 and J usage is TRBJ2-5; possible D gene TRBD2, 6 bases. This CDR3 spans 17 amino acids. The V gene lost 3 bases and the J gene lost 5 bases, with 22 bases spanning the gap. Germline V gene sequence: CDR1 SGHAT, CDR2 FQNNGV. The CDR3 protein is CASSLGSFSGLGETQYF. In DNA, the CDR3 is TGTGCCAGCAGCTTGGGTTCCTTTAGCGGCTTGGGGGAGACCCAGTACTTC.

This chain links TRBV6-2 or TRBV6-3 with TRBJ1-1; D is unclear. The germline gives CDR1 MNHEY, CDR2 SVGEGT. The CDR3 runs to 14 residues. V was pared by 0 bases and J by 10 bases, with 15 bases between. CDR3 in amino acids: CASSYSSTLQGAFF. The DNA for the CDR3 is TGTGCCAGCAGTTACTCATCGACCCTTCAAGGAGCTTTCTTT.

The CDR3 here is CALGGTFLAKNIQYF. DNA for the CDR3: TGCGCTTTGGGAGGGACTTTCCTAGCCAAAAACATTCAGTACTTC. V is TRBV20-1 and J is TRBJ2-4; 7 bases agree with TRBD2. From germline, CDR1 is DFQATT and CDR2 SNEGSKA (reference sequence). CDR3 length: 15 residues.

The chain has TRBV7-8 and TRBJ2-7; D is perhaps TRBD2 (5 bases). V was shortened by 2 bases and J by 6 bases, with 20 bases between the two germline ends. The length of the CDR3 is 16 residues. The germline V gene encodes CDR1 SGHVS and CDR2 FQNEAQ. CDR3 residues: CASSLLSGRSGGEQYF. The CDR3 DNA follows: TGTGCCAGCAGCTTATTATCCGGGCGAAGCGGTGGCGAGCAGTACTTC. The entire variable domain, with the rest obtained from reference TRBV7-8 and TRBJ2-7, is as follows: GAGVSQSPRYKVAKRGQDVALRCDPISGHVSLFWYQQALGQGPEFLTYFQNEAQLDKSGLPSDRFFAERPEGSVSTLKIQRTQQEDSAVYLCASSLLSGRSGGEQYFGPGTRLTVT.

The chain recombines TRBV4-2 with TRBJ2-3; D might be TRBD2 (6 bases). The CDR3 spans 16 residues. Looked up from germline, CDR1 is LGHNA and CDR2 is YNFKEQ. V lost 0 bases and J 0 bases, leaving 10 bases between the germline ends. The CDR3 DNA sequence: TGTGCCAGCAGCCAAGACGCTAGCGATAGCACAGATACGCAGTATTTT. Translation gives CASSQDASDSTDTQYF.

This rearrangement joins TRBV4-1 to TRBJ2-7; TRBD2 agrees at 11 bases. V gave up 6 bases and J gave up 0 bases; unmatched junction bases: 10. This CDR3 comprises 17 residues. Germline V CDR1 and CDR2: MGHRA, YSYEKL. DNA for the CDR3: TGCGCCAGCAGGGAAGGGACTAGCGGCCTAAGCTCCTACGAGCAGTACTTC. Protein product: CASREGTSGLSSYEQYF.

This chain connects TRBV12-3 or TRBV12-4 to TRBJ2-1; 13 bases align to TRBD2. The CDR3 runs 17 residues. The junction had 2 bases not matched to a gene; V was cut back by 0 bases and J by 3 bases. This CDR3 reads CASSLAGLAGVYNEQFF. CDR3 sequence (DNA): TGTGCCAGCAGTTTAGCCGGACTAGCGGGGGTCTACAATGAGCAGTTCTTC.